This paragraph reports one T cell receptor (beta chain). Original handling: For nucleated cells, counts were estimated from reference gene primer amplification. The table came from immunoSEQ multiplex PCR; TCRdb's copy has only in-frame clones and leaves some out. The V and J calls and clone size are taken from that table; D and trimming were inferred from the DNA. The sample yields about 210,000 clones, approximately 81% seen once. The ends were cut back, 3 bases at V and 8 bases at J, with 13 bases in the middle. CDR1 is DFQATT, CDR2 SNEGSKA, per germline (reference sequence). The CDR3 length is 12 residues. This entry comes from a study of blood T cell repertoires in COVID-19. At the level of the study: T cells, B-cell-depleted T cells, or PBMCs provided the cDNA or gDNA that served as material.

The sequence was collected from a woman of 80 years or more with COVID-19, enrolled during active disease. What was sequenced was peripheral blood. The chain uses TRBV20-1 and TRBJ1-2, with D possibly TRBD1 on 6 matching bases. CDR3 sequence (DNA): TGCAGTGCTAGTCTGGGGGCGTCGGGCTACACCTTC. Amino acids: CSASLGASGYTF.